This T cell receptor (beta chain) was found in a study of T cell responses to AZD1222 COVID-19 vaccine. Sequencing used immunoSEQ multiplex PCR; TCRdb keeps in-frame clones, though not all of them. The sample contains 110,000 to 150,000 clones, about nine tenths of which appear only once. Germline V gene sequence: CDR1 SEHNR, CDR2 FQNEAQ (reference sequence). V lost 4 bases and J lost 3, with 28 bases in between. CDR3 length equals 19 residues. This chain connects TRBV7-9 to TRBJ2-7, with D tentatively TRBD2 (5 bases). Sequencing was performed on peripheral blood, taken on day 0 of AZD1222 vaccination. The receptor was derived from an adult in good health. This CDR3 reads CASSWAGRGLITSFYEQYF. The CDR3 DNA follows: TGTGCCAGCAGCTGGGCAGGCCGAGGGCTCATCACTTCTTTCTACGAGCAGTACTTC.